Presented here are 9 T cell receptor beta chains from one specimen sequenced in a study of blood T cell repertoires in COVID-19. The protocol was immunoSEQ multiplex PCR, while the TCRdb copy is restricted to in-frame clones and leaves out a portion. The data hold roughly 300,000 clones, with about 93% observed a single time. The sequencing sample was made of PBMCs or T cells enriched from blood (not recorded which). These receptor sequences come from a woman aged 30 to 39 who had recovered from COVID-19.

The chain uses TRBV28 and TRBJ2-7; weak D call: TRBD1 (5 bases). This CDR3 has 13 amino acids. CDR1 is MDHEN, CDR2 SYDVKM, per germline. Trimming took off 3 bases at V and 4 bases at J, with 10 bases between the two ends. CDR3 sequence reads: CASSFPHRYEQYF. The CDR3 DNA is TGTGCCAGCAGTTTCCCTCACAGGTACGAGCAGTACTTC.

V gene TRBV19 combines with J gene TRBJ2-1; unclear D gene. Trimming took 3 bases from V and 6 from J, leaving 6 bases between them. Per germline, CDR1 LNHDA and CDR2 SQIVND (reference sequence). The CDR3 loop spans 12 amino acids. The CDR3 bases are TGTGCCAGTAGTATCCCCCGCAATGAGCAGTTCTTC. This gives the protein CASSIPRNEQFF.

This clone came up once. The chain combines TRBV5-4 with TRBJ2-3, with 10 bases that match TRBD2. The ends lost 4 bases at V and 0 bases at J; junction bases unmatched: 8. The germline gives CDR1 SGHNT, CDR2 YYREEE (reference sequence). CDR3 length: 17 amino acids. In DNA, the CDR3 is TGTGCCAGCAGCGATCCGCCACTAGCGGGAAGCACAGATACGCAGTATTTT. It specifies CASSDPPLAGSTDTQYF.

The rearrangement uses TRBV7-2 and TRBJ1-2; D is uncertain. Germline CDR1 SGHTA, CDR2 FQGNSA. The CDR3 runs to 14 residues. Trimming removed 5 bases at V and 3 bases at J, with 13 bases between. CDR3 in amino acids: CASSPGELYYGYTF. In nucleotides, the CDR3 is TGTGCCAGCAGCCCCGGGGAGCTCTACTATGGCTACACCTTC. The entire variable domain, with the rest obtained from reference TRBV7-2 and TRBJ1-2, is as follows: GAGVSQSPSNKVTEKGKDVELRCDPISGHTALYWYRQSLGQGLEFLIYFQGNSAPDKSGLPSDRFSAERTGGSVSTLTIQRTQQEDSAVYLCASSPGELYYGYTFGSGTRLTVV.

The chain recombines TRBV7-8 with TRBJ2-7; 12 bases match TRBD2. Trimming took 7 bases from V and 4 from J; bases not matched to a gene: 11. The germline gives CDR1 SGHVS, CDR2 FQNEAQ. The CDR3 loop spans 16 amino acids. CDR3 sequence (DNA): TGTGCCAGCAACACAAAAGGACTAGCGGGACCGTACGAGCAGTACTTC. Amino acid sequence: CASNTKGLAGPYEQYF.

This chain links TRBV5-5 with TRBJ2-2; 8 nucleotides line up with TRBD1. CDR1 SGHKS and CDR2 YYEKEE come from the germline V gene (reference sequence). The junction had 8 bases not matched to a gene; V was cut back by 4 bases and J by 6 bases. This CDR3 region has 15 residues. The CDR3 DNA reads TGTGCCAGCAGCCTGCGGACAGGGTTCGCCGGGGAGCTGTTTTTT. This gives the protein CASSLRTGFAGELFF.

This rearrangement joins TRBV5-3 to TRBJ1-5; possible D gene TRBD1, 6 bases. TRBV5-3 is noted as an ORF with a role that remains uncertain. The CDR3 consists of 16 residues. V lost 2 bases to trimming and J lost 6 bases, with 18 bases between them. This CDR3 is CARSFCTGFGGQPQHF. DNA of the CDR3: TGTGCCAGAAGCTTTTGTACAGGGTTCGGCGGTCAGCCCCAGCATTTT.

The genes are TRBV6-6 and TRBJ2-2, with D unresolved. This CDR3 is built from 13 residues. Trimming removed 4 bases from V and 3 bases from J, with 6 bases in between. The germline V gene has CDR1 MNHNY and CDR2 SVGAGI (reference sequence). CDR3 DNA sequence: TGTGCCAGCAGTTCACAATACACCGGGGAGCTGTTTTTT. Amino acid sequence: CASSSQYTGELFF.

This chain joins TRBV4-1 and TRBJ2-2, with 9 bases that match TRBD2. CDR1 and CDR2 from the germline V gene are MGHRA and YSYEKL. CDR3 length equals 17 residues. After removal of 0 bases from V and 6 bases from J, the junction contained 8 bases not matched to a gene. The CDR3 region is CASSQDWREGKAGELFF. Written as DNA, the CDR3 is TGCGCCAGCAGCCAAGATTGGCGGGAGGGTAAAGCCGGGGAGCTGTTTTTT.